These 26 T cell receptor beta chains share one sample of origin, sequenced in a study of T cell responses to AZD1222 COVID-19 vaccine. Repertoires were generated with immunoSEQ multiplex PCR, while TCRdb's copy carries only in-frame clones and drops some. This sample has about 100,000 clones, with 80% to 95% found just once. Sequences were derived from peripheral blood, sampled on day 0 of AZD1222 vaccination. The receptor source for this set is an adult in good health.

This clone was detected ten times or more. V is TRBV4-2 and J is TRBJ2-7; 11 bases line up with TRBD1. The CDR3 contains 16 residues. CDR1 and CDR2 (germline): LGHNA, YNFKEQ. With V trimmed by 1 base and J by 3 bases, 5 bases remained unmatched. This CDR3 reads CASSQVLGTGGYEQYF. For the CDR3, the DNA is TGTGCCAGCAGCCAAGTGTTAGGGACAGGGGGCTACGAGCAGTACTTC.

This clone was counted a single time. The genes are TRBV15 and TRBJ2-7; no definite D call. This CDR3 comprises 12 residues. The germline V gene encodes CDR1 LNHNV and CDR2 YYDKDF (reference sequence). V gave up 3 bases and J gave up 3 bases, with 6 bases separating them. The CDR3 spells CATSRADYEQYF. CDR3 in DNA: TGTGCCACCAGCAGGGCCGACTACGAGCAGTACTTC. The full variable domain, rest sourced from reference TRBV15 and TRBJ2-7, is DAMVIQNPRYQVTQFGKPVTLSCSQTLNHNVMYWYQQKSSQAPKLLFHYYDKDFNNEADTPDNFQSRRPNTSFCFLDIRSPGLGDTAMYLCATSRADYEQYFGPGTRLTVT.

The chain recombines TRBV24-1 with TRBJ1-5; D remains unclear. V lost 4 bases and J lost 4, with 16 bases in between. The CDR3 contains 16 residues. Germline lookup yields CDR1 KGHDR and CDR2 SFDVKD. The CDR3 is CATSDRNKGNNQPQHF. The DNA of the CDR3 is TGTGCCACCAGTGACAGAAATAAGGGAAATAATCAGCCCCAGCATTTT.

The chain links TRBV12-5 to TRBJ1-2; the match to TRBD1 covers 9 bases. The V gene's germline CDR1 is LGHNT and CDR2 FRNRAP. Trimming at V came to 3 bases and at J to 3 bases, leaving 5 bases not matched to a gene. The CDR3 is 15 residues long. Here the CDR3 reads CASGFGRDRDYGYTF. CDR3 nucleotide sequence: TGTGCTAGTGGTTTTGGGAGGGACAGGGACTATGGCTACACCTTC. The full variable domain, in which reference TRBV12-5 and TRBJ1-2 provide the parts outside the CDR3, is DARVTQTPRHKVTEMGQEVTMRCQPILGHNTVFWYRQTMMQGLELLAYFRNRAPLDDSGMPKDRFSAEMPDATLATLKIQPSEPRDSAVYFCASGFGRDRDYGYTFGSGTRLTVV.

The V call is TRBV27, the J call TRBJ1-5; D ambiguous. The V gene's germline CDR1 is MNHEY and CDR2 SMNVEV (reference sequence). The CDR3 sequence is 13 residues long. The ends were cut back, 2 bases at V and 5 bases at J, with 7 bases in the middle. As DNA, the CDR3 is TGTGCCAGCAGTTTAGGGAGGGATCAGCCCCAGCATTTT. It yields the protein CASSLGRDQPQHF.

CDR3 DNA sequence: TGTGCCAGCAGCTTTTTGGCAAACCTTGCAACTAATGAAAAACTGTTTTTT. Its translation: CASSFLANLATNEKLFF. The J gene is TRBJ1-4, the V gene TRBV5-6; D uncertain. The CDR3 covers 17 residues. V was trimmed by 2 bases and J by 0 bases, leaving 14 bases between them. The germline CDR1 and CDR2 sequences are SGHDT and YYEEEE. Full variable domain (missing parts from reference TRBV5-6 and TRBJ1-4): DAGVTQSPTHLIKTRGQQVTLRCSPKSGHDTVSWYQQALGQGPQFIFQYYEEEERQRGNFPDRFSGHQFPNYSSELNVNALLLGDSALYLCASSFLANLATNEKLFFGSGTQLSVL.

This chain uses TRBV27 with TRBJ1-3; D gene uncertain. This CDR3 is built from 15 residues. Germline V CDR1 and CDR2: MNHEY, SMNVEV (reference sequence). V was shortened by 3 bases and J by 0 bases, with 9 bases between the two germline ends. The CDR3 region has the DNA TGTGCCAGCAGTTTGTCTCGGGGCTCTGGAAACACCATATATTTT. Translated: CASSLSRGSGNTIYF.

V is TRBV11-2 and J is TRBJ1-1; 8 nucleotides match TRBD1. V gave up 10 bases and J gave up 2 bases; unmatched junction bases: 12. This CDR3 comprises 15 residues. Looked up from germline, CDR1 is SGHAT and CDR2 is FQNNGV. The CDR3 sequence is CATQRYGQGNTEAFF. The DNA of the CDR3 is TGTGCCACCCAGCGATATGGACAGGGAAACACTGAAGCTTTCTTT.

This chain connects TRBV5-1 to TRBJ1-2; perhaps TRBD1 as D (6 bases). V gave up 5 bases and J gave up 4 bases, with 15 bases separating them. The germline V gene encodes CDR1 SGHRS and CDR2 YFSETQ. The CDR3 runs 14 residues. CDR3 DNA sequence: TGCGCCAGCAGGGAAACAGGGCAGATCTATGGCTACACCTTC. Encoded protein: CASRETGQIYGYTF.

This sequence joins TRBV27 and TRBJ1-1; no clear D gene. The CDR3 is 13 residues long. V lost 2 bases to trimming and J lost 7 bases, with 11 bases between them. CDR1 MNHEY and CDR2 SMNVEV come from the germline V gene (reference sequence). This CDR3 reads CASSLGPDGEAFF. The CDR3 DNA reads as TGTGCCAGCAGTTTAGGGCCAGACGGTGAAGCTTTCTTT.

The genes are TRBV28 and TRBJ1-1; D remains ambiguous. V was clipped by 7 bases and J by 8 bases, with 11 bases between them. The CDR3 length is 11 residues. CDR1 MDHEN and CDR2 SYDVKM come from the germline V gene. The CDR3 nucleotides are TGTGCCAGCAACCCCGGAAGGGAAGCTTTCTTT. It yields the protein CASNPGREAFF.

The genes are TRBV18 and TRBJ1-2; 7 bases match TRBD1. Trimming took 4 bases from V and 3 from J; bases not matched to a gene: 5. Germline V CDR1 and CDR2: KGHSH, LQKENI. CDR3 length: 14 residues. The CDR3 region is CASSQYQGDYGYTF. The CDR3 nucleotides read TGTGCCAGCTCACAGTACCAGGGGGACTATGGCTACACCTTC.

CDR3 sequence reads: CASSLIQRDGEQFF. DNA for the CDR3: TGTGCCAGCAGCTTAATTCAGCGGGACGGTGAGCAGTTCTTC. The V call is TRBV11-1, the J call TRBJ2-1, with 7 nucleotides matching TRBD2. V gave up 2 bases and J gave up 9 bases; unmatched junction bases: 7. The CDR3 is 14 amino acids. Per the germline V gene, CDR1 is SGHAT and CDR2 is FQDESV (reference sequence).

This sequence joins TRBV5-1 and TRBJ2-1; unclear D gene. Trimming took 4 bases from V and 0 from J, leaving 14 bases between them. The CDR3 sequence is 16 residues long. Germline lookup yields CDR1 SGHRS and CDR2 YFSETQ. The CDR3 loop reads CASSAAGSFSYNEQFF. In nucleotides, the CDR3 is TGCGCCAGCAGCGCCGCCGGGTCCTTCTCCTACAATGAGCAGTTCTTC.

Here the CDR3 reads CASRPPGLAPSSYNEQFF. The CDR3 coding sequence is TGTGCCAGCAGACCCCCGGGACTAGCGCCGAGCTCCTACAATGAGCAGTTCTTC. The rearrangement links TRBV28 to TRBJ2-1; the match to TRBD2 covers 10 bases. The germline V gene has CDR1 MDHEN and CDR2 SYDVKM. The CDR3 loop spans 18 amino acids. The junction had 11 bases not matched to a gene; V was cut back by 6 bases and J by 0 bases. Variable domain in full (rest from reference TRBV28 and TRBJ2-1): DVKVTQSSRYLVKRTGEKVFLECVQDMDHENMFWYRQDPGLGLRLIYFSYDVKMKEKGDIPEGYSVSREKKERFSLILESASTNQTSMYLCASRPPGLAPSSYNEQFFGPGTRLTVL.

The rearrangement uses TRBV30 and TRBJ2-7; TRBD2 matches at 9 bases. The CDR3 is 14 residues long. Germline values: CDR1 GTSNPN, CDR2 SVGIG (reference sequence). Trimming took 4 bases from V and 6 from J; bases not matched to a gene: 10. The CDR3: CAWKSTGGRGEQYF. In DNA, the CDR3 is TGTGCCTGGAAGTCCACGGGCGGGAGGGGCGAGCAGTACTTC.

This sequence joins TRBV10-3 and TRBJ1-5; TRBD1 agrees at 8 bases. Trimming cost V 3 bases and J 4 bases; bases outside gene matches: 5. Germline-derived CDR1 and CDR2 are ENHRY and SYGVKD. The CDR3 totals 15 residues. CDR3 region: CAISDGQGRNQPQHF. DNA for the CDR3: TGTGCCATCAGTGATGGACAGGGCCGGAATCAGCCCCAGCATTTT.

The genes are TRBV2 and TRBJ2-5; 7 nucleotides line up with TRBD1. Germline V CDR1 and CDR2: SNHLY, FYNNEI. The CDR3 extends over 14 amino acids. J lost 4 bases, V lost 8 bases, and 10 bases had no gene match. CDR3 DNA: TGTGCCAGCTCCCCATCGGCAGGGGGAGAGACCCAGTACTTC. This gives the protein CASSPSAGGETQYF. Full variable domain (missing parts from reference TRBV2 and TRBJ2-5): EPEVTQTPSHQVTQMGQEVILRCVPISNHLYFYWYRQILGQKVEFLVSFYNNEISEKSEIFDDQFSVERPDGSNFTLKIRSTKLEDSAMYFCASSPSAGGETQYFGPGTRLLVL.

This chain links TRBV10-2 with TRBJ1-2; D possibly corresponds to TRBD1 (6 bases). This CDR3 contains 14 residues. Germline V lookup: CDR1 WSHSY, CDR2 SAAADI. V was cut by 4 bases and J by 5 bases, with 14 bases left in between. DNA for the CDR3: TGCGCCAGCAGTGGGCAGGGGATTAAGTATGGCTACACCTTC. This sequence encodes CASSGQGIKYGYTF.

This rearrangement joins TRBV28 to TRBJ1-5; D may be TRBD1 (5 bases). V was trimmed by 5 bases and J by 5 bases, leaving 10 bases between them. The CDR3 contains 13 residues. CDR1 is MDHEN and CDR2 is SYDVKM in the germline V gene. Written as DNA, the CDR3 is TGTGCCAGCAGTACGGGGGTTGATCAGCCCCAGCATTTT. Protein product: CASSTGVDQPQHF.

The chain has TRBV21-1 and TRBJ2-1; TRBD1, the table's D call, was not compared with the DNA. TRBV21-1 is a listed pseudogene. This CDR3 spans 11 amino acids. In nucleotides, the CDR3 is TGTGCCAGCAGCAAAGGGACAGGGAAGTTCTTC. Translating gives CASSKGTGKFF.

The chain is built from TRBV10-1 and TRBJ2-1, with 11 bases lining up with TRBD2. CDR1 is WNHNN, CDR2 SYGVQD, per germline (reference sequence). The V gene end was trimmed by 3 bases and the J gene end by 3 bases; junction bases not matched to a gene: 4. The length of the CDR3 is 16 residues. The CDR3 reads CASSDAGTSGYNEQFF. The CDR3 nucleotides are TGCGCCAGCAGTGATGCCGGGACTAGCGGCTACAATGAGCAGTTCTTC.

V usage is TRBV30 and J usage is TRBJ1-5, with D tentatively TRBD1 (6 bases). This CDR3 comprises 13 residues. The V gene's germline CDR1 is GTSNPN and CDR2 SVGIG (reference sequence). Trimming took off 4 bases at V and 0 bases at J, with 7 bases between the two ends. This chain's CDR3 is CAWNRVSNQPQHF. DNA of the CDR3: TGTGCCTGGAACAGGGTTAGCAATCAGCCCCAGCATTTT.

In its sample, this clone was seen once. This chain uses TRBV5-4 with TRBJ2-1, with 7 bases aligning to TRBD1. Germline CDR1 and CDR2: SGHNT and YYREEE (reference sequence). The ends lost 4 bases at V and 6 bases at J; junction bases unmatched: 7. CDR3 length: 14 residues. Here the CDR3 reads CASSGTGQLNEQFF. Written as DNA, the CDR3 is TGTGCCAGCAGCGGGACGGGACAGCTCAATGAGCAGTTCTTC.

The chain couples TRBV18 to TRBJ1-6; 8 positions agree with TRBD1. V shed 8 bases, J shed 7 bases, and the junction held 10 bases outside the gene matches. Germline CDR1 is KGHSH and CDR2 is LQKENI. The CDR3 has 15 residues. DNA of the CDR3: TGTGCCAGCCGAAGCTCCGGGACAGGAAATTCACCCCTCCACTTT. Its protein product is CASRSSGTGNSPLHF.

The rearrangement joins TRBV11-2 to TRBJ2-1, with 8 bases fitting TRBD2. Germline V lookup: CDR1 SGHAT, CDR2 FQNNGV. This CDR3 contains 15 residues. After removal of 5 bases from V and 6 bases from J, the junction contained 9 bases not matched to a gene. CDR3 region: CASSPTSGYGNEQFF. The CDR3 bases are TGTGCCAGCAGCCCTACTAGCGGTTACGGCAATGAGCAGTTCTTC.